What follows describes a single TCR beta chain. This clone was recorded once. This receptor's antigen is unknown. The sample holds no much larger clone one base away, and base qualities are not on file. The source of the sample is a study of blood T cell repertoires in COVID-19 (dated by TCRdb to 2018 to 2020). Turning to the overall study: The collaborator samples originated in the United States, Italy and Spain and spanned the acute and convalescent phases of COVID-19. The prospective study material was composed of cDNA or gDNA derived from T cells, B-cell-depleted T cells, or PBMCs. The dataset comprised deeply sampled blood TCRbeta repertoires from subjects exposed to, actively infected with, or recovered from COVID-19. The repertoires were released in a freely available public database intended as a resource for research on the immune response to SARS-CoV-2. Samples were obtained from the ongoing ImmuneRACE study (first 160 participants) and from 1,254 subjects provided by 6 global collaborators. Sample metadata almost always included a de-identified subject ID, COVID-19 status, age in years and sex. Where available, HLA class I and class II types were obtained from metadata supplied by the sample provider rather than from assay-based typing. The research as a whole found: The amount of clinical and demographic metadata varied by source and participant and was provided uncurated.

The germline V gene yields SGHTA for CDR1 and FQGNSA for CDR2. V is cut by 10 bases and J by 0 bases, and the space between the germline ends is 12 bases. Counted from cysteine to phenylalanine, this CDR3 has 13 amino acids. Solely the CDR3 DNA is kept, with 39 bases framed from the first base. In the prospective study, participants were roughly 18 to 95 years old, resided in 25 or so geographic areas of the United States, and were enrolled through a virtual design. In the prospective study, participants were assigned to cohorts based on the clinical history participants reported in a screening survey and a study questionnaire. Exposed participants had been in contact, within 2 weeks of entering the study, with a person who had a PCR-confirmed or clinician-diagnosed case of COVID-19. Mobile phlebotomists in the prospective study collected whole blood, serum and a nasopharyngeal or oropharyngeal swab from every participant. Participants in the prospective study had the option to provide additional blood draws and questionnaires over a roughly 2-month period. Before DNA extraction, prospective study blood samples were shipped either frozen or at room temperature.

TCRbeta CDR3 regions were amplified from genomic DNA by means of the immunoSEQ Assay, a bias-controlled multiplex PCR. The published analysis was carried out like this. Within the assay, amplification of reference gene primers was used to estimate how many nucleated cells each sample contained. To quantify the absolute abundance of each unique TCRbeta CDR3 rearrangement, sequence reads were collapsed and filtered. For each sample, productive Simpson clonality was calculated by taking the square root of Simpson's diversity index across productive rearrangements. TCRdb took over this immuneACCESS table, retaining in-frame rearrangements with V and J assigned. Such tables are incomplete; in checked studies, under half of the missing clones stem from an unresolved V gene, and the remainder is unexplained. The V and J calls and clone size come from that table; D and trimming were worked out from the DNA. Within this sample are about 140,000 clones, with approximately 80% of them counted one time only. Together, the top ten hold 1.6% of the sample.

The chain uses TRBV7-2 and TRBJ1-1; there is no confident call for the D gene. This TCR was sampled from a woman between 18 and 29 years old who had been exposed to COVID-19. Sample: PBMCs or T cells enriched from blood (not recorded which). CDR3 region: CAIQVTMNTEAFF. The nucleotide sequence is given as TGTGCCATCCAAGTCACAATGAACACTGAAGCTTTCTTT. Supplemented by the reference TRBV7-2 and TRBJ1-1 proteins around the CDR3, the complete variable domain is GAGVSQSPSNKVTEKGKDVELRCDPISGHTALYWYRQSLGQGLEFLIYFQGNSAPDKSGLPSDRFSAERTGGSVSTLTIQRTQQEDSAVYLCAIQVTMNTEAFFGQGTRLTVV.